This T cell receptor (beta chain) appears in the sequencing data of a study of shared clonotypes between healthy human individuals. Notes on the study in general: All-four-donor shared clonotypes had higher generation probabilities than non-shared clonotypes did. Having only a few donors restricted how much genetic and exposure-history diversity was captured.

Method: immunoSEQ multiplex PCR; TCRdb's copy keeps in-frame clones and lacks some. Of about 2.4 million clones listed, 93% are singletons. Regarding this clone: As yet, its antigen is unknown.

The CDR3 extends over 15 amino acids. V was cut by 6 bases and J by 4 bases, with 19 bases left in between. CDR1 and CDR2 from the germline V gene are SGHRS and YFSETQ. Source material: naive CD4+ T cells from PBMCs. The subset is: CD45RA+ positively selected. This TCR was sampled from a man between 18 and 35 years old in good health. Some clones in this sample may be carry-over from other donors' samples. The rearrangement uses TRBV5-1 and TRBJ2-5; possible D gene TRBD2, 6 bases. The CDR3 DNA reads TGCGCCAGCACCCCCCGCGGGGAGACCCGAGAGACCCAGTACTTC. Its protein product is CASTPRGETRETQYF.